Sequencing of this TCR beta chain was carried out in a study of T-cell memory formation after mild COVID-19. General study points: Shrinking CD4+ clones resided mostly in CM and EM, and CD8+ ones in EMRA.

One entry per CDR3 protein, called by TCRdb with MiXCR from the 5' RACE reads. The profile shows about 560,000 distinct CDR3 sequences, about a fifth of them singletons. On this clonotype: The antigen is not known.

CDR3 size: 11 residues. The ends were cut back, 3 bases at V and 7 bases at J, with 9 bases in the middle. CDR1 is DFQATT and CDR2 is SNEGSKA in the germline V gene (reference sequence). The receptor was derived from an adult woman who had mild COVID-19 (a few samples of this study predate the infection). Cell type and time point are not known. Sequenced sample: PBMCs or a T cell subset sorted from them (not recorded which). The chain employs TRBV20-1 and TRBJ1-1; D may be TRBD1 (5 bases). The CDR3 reads CSARGVYEAFF. The CDR3 DNA is TGCAGTGCTAGGGGGGTATATGAAGCTTTCTTT.